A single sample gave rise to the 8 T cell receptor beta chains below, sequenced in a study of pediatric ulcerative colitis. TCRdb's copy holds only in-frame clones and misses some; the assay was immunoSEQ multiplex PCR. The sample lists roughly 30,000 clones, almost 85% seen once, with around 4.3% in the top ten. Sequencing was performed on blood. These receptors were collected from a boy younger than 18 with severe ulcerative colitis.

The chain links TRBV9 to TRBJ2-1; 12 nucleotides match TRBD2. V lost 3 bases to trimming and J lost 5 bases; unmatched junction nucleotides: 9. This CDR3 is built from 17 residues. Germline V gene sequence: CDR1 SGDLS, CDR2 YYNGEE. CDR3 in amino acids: CASSASGGAYINNEQFF. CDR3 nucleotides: TGTGCCAGCAGCGCTAGCGGGGGGGCATATATCAACAATGAGCAGTTCTTC.

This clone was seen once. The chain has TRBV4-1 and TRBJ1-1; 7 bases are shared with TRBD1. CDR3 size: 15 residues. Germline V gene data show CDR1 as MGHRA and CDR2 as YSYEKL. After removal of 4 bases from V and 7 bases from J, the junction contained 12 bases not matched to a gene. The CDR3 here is CASSPNSGQTLEAFF. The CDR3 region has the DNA TGCGCCAGCAGCCCCAATTCGGGACAGACTCTTGAAGCTTTCTTT.

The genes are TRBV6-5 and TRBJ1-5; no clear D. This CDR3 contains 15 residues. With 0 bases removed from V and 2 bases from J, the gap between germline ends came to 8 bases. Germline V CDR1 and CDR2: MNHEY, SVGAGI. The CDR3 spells CASSYSSDGNQPQHF. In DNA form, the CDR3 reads TGTGCCAGCAGTTACTCGTCGGATGGCAATCAGCCCCAGCATTTT.

For the CDR3, the DNA is TGTGCCAGCAGTGAAGAGCCGGGCCCGAGGGGCTACACCTTC. As protein: CASSEEPGPRGYTF. This chain links TRBV6-1 with TRBJ1-2, with D hard to call. The V end was cut by 1 base, the J end by 8 bases, with 14 bases between. The CDR3 is made up of 14 amino acids. Per the germline V gene, CDR1 is MNHNS and CDR2 is SASEGT.

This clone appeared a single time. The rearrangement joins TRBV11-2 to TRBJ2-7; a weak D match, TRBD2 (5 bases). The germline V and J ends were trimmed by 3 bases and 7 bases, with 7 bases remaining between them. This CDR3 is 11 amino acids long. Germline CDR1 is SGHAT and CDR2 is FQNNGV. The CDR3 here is CASSLTGEQYF. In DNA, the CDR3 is TGTGCCAGCAGCTTGACGGGGGAGCAGTACTTC. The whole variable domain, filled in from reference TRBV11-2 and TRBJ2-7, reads EAGVAQSPRYKIIEKRQSVAFWCNPISGHATLYWYQQILGQGPKLLIQFQNNGVVDDSQLPKDRFSAERLKGVDSTLKIQPAKLEDSAVYLCASSLTGEQYFGPGTRLTVT.

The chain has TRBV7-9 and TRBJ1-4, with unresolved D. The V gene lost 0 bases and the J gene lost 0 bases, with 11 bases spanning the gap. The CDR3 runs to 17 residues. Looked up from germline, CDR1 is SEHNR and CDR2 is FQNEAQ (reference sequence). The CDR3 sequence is CASSLAEFKPTNEKLFF. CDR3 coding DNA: TGTGCCAGCAGCTTAGCGGAATTTAAACCAACTAATGAAAAACTGTTTTTT.

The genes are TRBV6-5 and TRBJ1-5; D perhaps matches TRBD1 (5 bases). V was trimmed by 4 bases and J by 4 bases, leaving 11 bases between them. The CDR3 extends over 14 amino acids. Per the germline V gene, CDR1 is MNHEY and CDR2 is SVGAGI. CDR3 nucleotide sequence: TGTGCCAGCAGTTCGTCGGGGGTGAATCAGCCCCAGCATTTT. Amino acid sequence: CASSSSGVNQPQHF.

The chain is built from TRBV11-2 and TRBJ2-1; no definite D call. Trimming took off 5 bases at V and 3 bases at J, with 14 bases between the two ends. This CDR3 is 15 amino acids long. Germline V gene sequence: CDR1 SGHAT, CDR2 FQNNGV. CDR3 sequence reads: CASSPRRIHYNEQFF. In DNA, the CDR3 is TGTGCCAGCAGCCCACGGCGGATTCACTACAATGAGCAGTTCTTC. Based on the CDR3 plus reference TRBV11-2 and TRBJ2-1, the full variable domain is EAGVAQSPRYKIIEKRQSVAFWCNPISGHATLYWYQQILGQGPKLLIQFQNNGVVDDSQLPKDRFSAERLKGVDSTLKIQPAKLEDSAVYLCASSPRRIHYNEQFFGPGTRLTVL.